Below are 23 T cell receptor beta chains sequenced from a single sample in a study of beta chain features in type 1 diabetes. cDNA synthesis used the whole RNA isolate, giving expressed TCRB sequences. TCRdb keeps only in-frame clones here, not all; method: immunoSEQ multiplex PCR. The top ten hold more than 6.5% of the sample, which has about 320,000 clones, 13% to 15% seen once. Material: central memory CD4+ T cells from blood. The receptor set was obtained from a man in his thirties or forties in good health.

This clone was observed many times. The rearrangement uses TRBV7-9 and TRBJ2-7; 9 nucleotides line up with TRBD1. Germline-derived CDR1 and CDR2 are SEHNR and FQNEAQ (reference sequence). The CDR3 extends over 17 amino acids. V was pared by 1 base and J by 2 bases, with 9 bases of the junction left unmatched. The CDR3 reads CASSLEGTGGRAYEQYF. CDR3 DNA: TGTGCCAGCAGCTTAGAGGGAACAGGGGGCCGCGCCTACGAGCAGTACTTC.

The V and J genes are TRBV30 and TRBJ2-3; D gene unclear. This CDR3 region has 11 residues. Trimming left V 4 bases short and J 4 bases short, with 6 bases between. Per the germline V gene, CDR1 is GTSNPN and CDR2 is SVGIG (reference sequence). The CDR3 DNA reads TGTGCCTGGACGGATGCAGATACGCAGTATTTT. This translates into CAWTDADTQYF.

This clone was observed a few times. This chain links TRBV19 with TRBJ1-1; possible D gene TRBD1, 5 bases. Germline CDR1 reads LNHDA; CDR2 reads SQIVND (reference sequence). V was trimmed by 6 bases and J by 4 bases, leaving 18 bases between them. This CDR3 has 15 amino acids. CDR3 sequence: CASSINRGRGTEAFF. DNA for the CDR3: TGTGCCAGTAGCATAAACCGGGGCCGGGGCACTGAAGCTTTCTTT.

The chain combines TRBV6-5 with TRBJ2-3, with TRBD1 as a possible D gene (6 bases). V lost 10 bases and J lost 4, with 12 bases in between. This CDR3 region has 12 residues. Germline loops: CDR1 MNHEY, CDR2 SVGAGI. The CDR3 loop reads CATRQASDTQYF. The DNA of the CDR3 is TGTGCCACCCGACAGGCCTCAGATACGCAGTATTTT.

A few counts support this clone. The chain joins TRBV29-1 to TRBJ2-3; D is undetermined. Per the germline V gene, CDR1 is SQVTM and CDR2 is ANQGSEA. This CDR3 has 12 residues. V lost 7 bases to trimming and J lost 4 bases, with 12 bases between them. The CDR3 loop is CSGHLRSDTQYF. In DNA, the CDR3 is TGCAGCGGCCACCTACGGTCAGATACGCAGTATTTT.

This clone appeared a few times. The CDR3 bases are TGTGCGAGTAGCCAGGGACTCACCTACGAGCAGTACGTC. It translates to CASSQGLTYEQYV. V usage is TRBV19 and J usage is TRBJ2-7; tentatively, D is TRBD2 (6 bases). Germline V gene data show CDR1 as LNHDA and CDR2 as SQIVND (reference sequence). There are 13 residues in the CDR3.

The chain combines TRBV7-9 with TRBJ2-5; D is perhaps TRBD2 (6 bases). The J call is in doubt because the DNA end fits TRBJ2-7 better. Germline assignment: CDR1 SEHNR and CDR2 FQNEAQ (reference sequence). This CDR3 has 13 amino acids. Here the CDR3 reads CASSRSLAYEQYF. CDR3 coding DNA: TGTGCCAGCAGCCGGTCACTAGCTTACGAGCAGTACTTC.

To note about this clone: Distinct nucleotide sequences in the sample also encode this CDR3. This rearrangement joins TRBV30 to TRBJ1-2, with 8 bases matching TRBD1. Germline values: CDR1 GTSNPN, CDR2 SVGIG (reference sequence). The CDR3 contains 13 residues. J lost 4 bases, V lost 5 bases, and 6 bases had no gene match. CDR3 sequence reads: CAWGRDRPYGYTF. As DNA, the CDR3 is TGTGCCTGGGGACGGGACAGGCCCTATGGCTACACCTTC.

Notes on this clone: The same CDR3 is also encoded by other DNA sequences in this sample. This rearrangement joins TRBV6-1 to TRBJ2-3, with D perhaps TRBD2 (5 bases). The length of the CDR3 is 14 residues. Trimming left V 4 bases short and J 2 bases short, with 10 bases between. Per the germline V gene, CDR1 is MNHNS and CDR2 is SASEGT. CDR3 sequence: CASSVTGITDTQYF. The CDR3 coding sequence is TGTGCCAGCAGTGTTACCGGGATCACAGATACGCAGTATTTT.

The chain carries TRBV6-6 and TRBJ2-2, with D possibly being TRBD2 (5 bases). Trimming took 4 bases from V and 1 from J, leaving 13 bases between them. The CDR3 loop spans 16 amino acids. Per germline, CDR1 MNHNY and CDR2 SVGAGI (reference sequence). DNA of the CDR3: TGTGCCAGCAGTTCTCCCGGAGGACGGAACACCGGGGAGCTGTTTTTT. Translation: CASSSPGGRNTGELFF.

V and J are TRBV5-4 and TRBJ1-6; D unresolved. The V gene lost 7 bases and the J gene lost 9 bases, with 17 bases spanning the gap. Germline assignment: CDR1 SGHNT and CDR2 YYREEE (reference sequence). CDR3 length: 14 residues. The CDR3 sequence is CASAEESRSSPLHF. CDR3 in DNA: TGTGCCAGCGCGGAGGAGAGTCGGAGTTCACCCCTCCACTTT.

This clone was seen more than once but under ten times. The V and J genes are TRBV6-1 and TRBJ2-2; D possibly corresponds to TRBD1 (5 bases). The germline V and J ends were trimmed by 2 bases and 2 bases, with 12 bases remaining between them. The CDR3 has 16 residues. Germline V lookup: CDR1 MNHNS, CDR2 SASEGT. The CDR3 sequence: CASSEFRRTNTGELFF. The CDR3 DNA reads TGTGCCAGCAGTGAATTCCGACGGACAAACACCGGGGAGCTGTTTTTT.

This chain joins TRBV2 and TRBJ2-1; no clear D. Germline V lookup: CDR1 SNHLY, CDR2 FYNNEI. The V and J ends lost 5 bases and 4 bases respectively, with 6 bases between them. The CDR3 runs to 12 residues. The CDR3 reads CASSSRYNEQFF. In DNA, the CDR3 is TGTGCCAGCAGTAGCCGGTACAATGAGCAGTTCTTC.

This clone was detected only once. V is TRBV7-9 and J is TRBJ2-1, with 8 bases fitting TRBD1. The CDR3 loop spans 15 amino acids. The germline gives CDR1 SEHNR, CDR2 FQNEAQ (reference sequence). The V and J ends lost 5 bases and 4 bases, in that order; junction bases with no gene match: 7. The CDR3 DNA reads as TGTGCCAGCAGCCCGCAGGGGGCAGTTTACAATGAGCAGTTCTTC. Its translation: CASSPQGAVYNEQFF.

This clone was detected ten times or more. This chain connects TRBV4-3 to TRBJ1-4; tentatively, D is TRBD1 (5 bases). V dropped 1 base and J dropped 3 bases, with 12 bases sitting between them. Looked up from germline, CDR1 is LGHNA and CDR2 is YSLEER. This CDR3 spans 16 amino acids. CDR3 region: CASSQVDRGANEKLFF. In nucleotides, the CDR3 is TGCGCCAGCAGCCAAGTTGATCGGGGGGCTAATGAAAAACTGTTTTTT.

This clone has just a few counts. The chain links TRBV11-2 to TRBJ1-2; D call uncertain. There are 12 residues in the CDR3. CDR1 SGHAT and CDR2 FQNNGV come from the germline V gene. The germline V and J ends were trimmed by 5 bases and 4 bases, with 8 bases remaining between them. Written as DNA, the CDR3 is TGTGCCAGCAGCCCCCGCCGCTATGGCTACACCTTC. Amino acid sequence: CASSPRRYGYTF.

The V and J genes are TRBV5-4 and TRBJ1-2, with a possible D match to TRBD1 (6 bases). This CDR3 contains 13 residues. Per the germline V gene, CDR1 is SGHNT and CDR2 is YYREEE (reference sequence). Trimming shortened V by 2 bases and J by 8 bases, and 13 bases separated the two germline ends. The CDR3 protein is CASSLTGFGGYTF. In DNA, the CDR3 is TGTGCCAGCAGCTTAACAGGGTTCGGGGGCTACACCTTC.

Details on this clone: Other DNA sequences in the sample encode the same CDR3. The J gene is TRBJ2-7, the V gene TRBV6-5, with unresolved D. The CDR3 loop spans 12 amino acids. Germline V lookup: CDR1 MNHEY, CDR2 SVGAGI. The V and J ends lost 6 bases and 2 bases respectively, with 8 bases between them. The CDR3 is CASSDGPYEQYF. The CDR3 DNA reads as TGTGCCAGCAGCGACGGACCCTACGAGCAGTACTTC.

This clone occurred many times. The rearrangement links TRBV14 to TRBJ2-1; D may match TRBD1 or TRBD2 (5 bases each). CDR3 length: 14 amino acids. Trimming took off 6 bases at V and 10 bases at J, with 19 bases between the two ends. Germline V lookup: CDR1 SGHDN, CDR2 FVKESK. The CDR3 loop is CASRQRGERSEQFF. CDR3 DNA sequence: TGTGCCAGCAGGCAGAGAGGGGAAAGATCGGAGCAGTTCTTC.

The chain recombines TRBV21-1 with TRBJ1-1. TRBV21-1 is flagged as a pseudogene. This CDR3 region has 15 residues. In DNA form, the CDR3 reads TGTGCCAGCAGCAAAGAAGGGACTATGAACACTGAAGCTTTCTTT. As protein: CASSKEGTMNTEAFF.

The rearrangement uses TRBV30 and TRBJ2-1; 11 bases are shared with TRBD2. J was trimmed by 6 bases and V by 2 bases; bases with no gene match: 6. Germline V gene sequence: CDR1 GTSNPN, CDR2 SVGIG (reference sequence). CDR3 length: 15 amino acids. This CDR3 is CAWSLPGTSGNEQFF. DNA of the CDR3: TGTGCCTGGAGTTTACCCGGGACTAGCGGCAATGAGCAGTTCTTC. Using reference TRBV30 and TRBJ2-1 for the parts outside the CDR3, the full variable domain is SQTIHQWPATLVQPVGSPLSLECTVEGTSNPNLYWYRQAAGRGLQLLFYSVGIGQISSEVPQNLSASRPQDRQFILSSKKLLLSDSGFYLCAWSLPGTSGNEQFFGPGTRLTVL.

The rearrangement uses TRBV30 and TRBJ2-2; 7 nucleotides align to TRBD2. The CDR3 runs to 15 residues. The V gene's germline CDR1 is GTSNPN and CDR2 SVGIG (reference sequence). V lost 2 bases, J lost 0 bases, and 3 bases stayed unmatched. CDR3 amino acids: CAWSRRGSNTGELFF. CDR3 nucleotides: TGTGCCTGGAGTAGGCGGGGGTCGAACACCGGGGAGCTGTTTTTT.

This clone was detected only a few times. The chain uses TRBV5-5 and TRBJ2-5; 8 nucleotides match TRBD2. Trimming cost V 4 bases and J 0 bases; bases outside gene matches: 5. The length of the CDR3 is 15 residues. The germline CDR1 and CDR2 sequences are SGHKS and YYEKEE (reference sequence). DNA of the CDR3: TGTGCCAGCAGCCAAGTAGCGGGGAACCAAGAGACCCAGTACTTC. It codes for CASSQVAGNQETQYF.